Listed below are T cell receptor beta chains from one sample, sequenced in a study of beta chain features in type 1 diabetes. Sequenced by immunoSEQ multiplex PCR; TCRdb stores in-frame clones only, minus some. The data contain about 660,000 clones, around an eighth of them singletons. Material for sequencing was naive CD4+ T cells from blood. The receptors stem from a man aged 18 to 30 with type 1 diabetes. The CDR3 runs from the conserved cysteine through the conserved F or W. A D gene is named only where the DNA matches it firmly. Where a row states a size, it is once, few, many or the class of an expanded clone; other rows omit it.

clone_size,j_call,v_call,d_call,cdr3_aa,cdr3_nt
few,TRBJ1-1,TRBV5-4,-,CASSLQGHMNTEAFF,TGTGCCAGCAGCTTGCAGGGCCACATGAACACTGAAGCTTTCTTT
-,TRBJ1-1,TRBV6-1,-,CAMTWDTANTEAFF,TGTGCCATGACGTGGGATACAGCGAACACTGAAGCTTTCTTT
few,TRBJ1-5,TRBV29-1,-,CSVQGAGDQPQHF,TGCAGCGTCCAAGGAGCAGGGGATCAGCCCCAGCATTTT
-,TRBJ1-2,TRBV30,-,CAWRTDSVYTF,TGTGCCTGGAGGACCGACTCAGTCTACACCTTC
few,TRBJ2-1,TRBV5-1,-,CASSPGLDASSYNEQFF,TGCGCCAGCAGCCCGGGGCTGGACGCCTCCTCCTACAATGAGCAGTTCTTC
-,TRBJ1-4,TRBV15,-,CATSRVPNEKLFF,TGTGCCACCAGCAGAGTGCCCAATGAAAAACTGTTTTTT
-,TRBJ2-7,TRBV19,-,CASSKDIPSEQYF,TGTGCCAGTAGTAAGGACATACCGTCCGAGCAGTACTTC
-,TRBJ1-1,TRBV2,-,CASLKGETWNTEAFF,TGTGCCAGCCTCAAAGGGGAGACCTGGAACACTGAAGCTTTCTTT
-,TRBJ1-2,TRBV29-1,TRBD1,CSVEGGSGGRGYTF,TGCAGCGTTGAAGGAGGGTCAGGGGGCAGGGGCTACACCTTC
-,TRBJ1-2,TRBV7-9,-,CASSPQEANYGYTF,TGTGCCAGCAGCCCACAGGAAGCTAACTATGGCTACACCTTC
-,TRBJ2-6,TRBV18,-,CASSPDRLSGANVLTF,TGTGCCAGCTCCCCTGACAGACTCTCTGGGGCCAACGTCCTGACTTTC
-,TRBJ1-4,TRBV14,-,CAANRGKNEKLFF,TGTGCCGCTAATCGGGGGAAAAATGAAAAACTGTTTTTT
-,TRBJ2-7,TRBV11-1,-,CASSTDRYISYEQYF,TGTGCCAGCAGCACGGACCGCTACATTTCCTACGAGCAGTACTTC
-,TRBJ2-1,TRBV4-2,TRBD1,CASSQESGDRGNEQFF,TGTGCCAGCAGCCAAGAGTCTGGGGACAGGGGGAATGAGCAGTTCTTC
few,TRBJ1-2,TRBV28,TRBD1,CASSLPGTANYGYTF,TGTGCCAGCAGTTTGCCCGGGACAGCTAACTATGGCTACACCTTC
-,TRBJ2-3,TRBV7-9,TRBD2,CASTVSGGLDTQYF,TGTGCCAGCACCGTCTCGGGGGGATTGGATACGCAGTATTTT
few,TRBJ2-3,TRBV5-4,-,CASSLSGQETDTQYF,TGTGCCAGCAGCTTGTCGGGCCAGGAGACAGATACGCAGTATTTT
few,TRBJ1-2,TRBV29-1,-,CSVEVGHQNYGYTF,TGCAGCGTTGAGGTCGGACACCAGAACTATGGCTACACCTTC
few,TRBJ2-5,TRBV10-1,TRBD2,CGPTSRQETQYF,TGCGGCCCGACTAGCAGACAAGAGACCCAGTACTTC
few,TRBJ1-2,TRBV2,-,CASSEMGGYTF,TGTGCCAGCAGTGAGATGGGAGGCTACACCTTC
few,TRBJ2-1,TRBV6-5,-,CASSYNGEQTTSEFF,TGTGCCAGCAGTTACAACGGAGAACAGACCACGTCGGAGTTCTTC
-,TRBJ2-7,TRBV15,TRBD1,CATSRKDRAAYEQYF,TGTGCCACCAGCCGAAAAGACAGGGCCGCCTACGAGCAGTACTTC
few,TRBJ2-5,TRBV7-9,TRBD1,CASDPDRGWETQYF,TGTGCCAGCGACCCGGACAGGGGGTGGGAGACCCAGTACTTC
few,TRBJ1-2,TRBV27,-,CASSPRVGSYGYTF,TGTGCCAGCAGTCCACGGGTAGGGAGCTATGGCTACACCTTC
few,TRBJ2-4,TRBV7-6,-,CASSLGGEANIQYF,TGTGCCAGCAGTCTTGGAGGAGAGGCAAACATTCAGTACTTC
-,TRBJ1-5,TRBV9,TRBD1,CASSVGDRVGQPQHF,TGTGCCAGCAGCGTAGGGGACAGGGTCGGTCAGCCCCAGCATTTT
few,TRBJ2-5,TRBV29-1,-,CSVSQETQYF,TGCAGCGTCTCCCAAGAGACCCAGTACTTC
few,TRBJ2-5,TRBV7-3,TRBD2,CASSDSTSGEETQYF,TGTGCCAGCAGCGACTCGACTAGCGGGGAGGAGACCCAGTACTTC
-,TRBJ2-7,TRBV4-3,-,CASSQDGRGPSYEQYF,TGCGCCAGCAGCCAAGACGGGCGGGGCCCCTCCTACGAGCAGTACTTC
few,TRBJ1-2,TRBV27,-,CASSTTLNYGYTF,TGTGCCAGCAGTACGACACTCAACTATGGCTACACCTTC
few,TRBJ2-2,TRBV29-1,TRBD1,CSVAPGQGADTGELFF,TGCAGCGTGGCCCCGGGACAGGGGGCGGACACCGGGGAGCTGTTTTTT
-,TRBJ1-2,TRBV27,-,CASSTKPGHGKGYTF,TGTGCCAGCAGTACCAAGCCGGGACATGGGAAGGGCTACACCTTC
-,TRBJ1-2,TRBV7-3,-,CASSHDTGMGGYTF,TGTGCCAGCAGCCACGACACAGGGATGGGTGGCTACACCTTC
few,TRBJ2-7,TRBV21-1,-,CASSRVGLLTYEQYF,TGTGCCAGCAGTAGAGTTGGCCTACTAACCTACGAGCAGTACTTC
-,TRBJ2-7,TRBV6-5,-,CASSRSIGEQYF,TGTGCCAGCAGTCGATCAATCGGGGAGCAGTACTTC
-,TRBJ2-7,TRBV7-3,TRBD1,CASSSQGNEQYF,TGTGCCAGCAGCTCACAGGGGAACGAGCAGTACTTC
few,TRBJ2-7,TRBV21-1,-,CASRVQGFGNEQYF,TGTGCCAGCAGAGTACAGGGGTTCGGCAACGAGCAGTACTTC
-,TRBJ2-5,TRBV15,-,CATSRDQETQYF,TGTGCCACCAGCAGAGATCAAGAGACCCAGTACTTC
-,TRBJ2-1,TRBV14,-,CASSRGLLLFGEQFF,TGTGCCAGCAGCCGAGGCTTGCTGCTGTTCGGGGAGCAGTTCTTC
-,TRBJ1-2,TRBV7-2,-,CASSPTPDLYGYTF,TGTGCCAGCAGCCCCACTCCCGATCTCTATGGCTACACCTTC
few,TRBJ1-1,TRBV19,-,CASRRERARTEAFF,TGTGCCAGTAGGCGCGAAAGGGCGAGGACTGAAGCTTTCTTT
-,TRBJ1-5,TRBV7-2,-,CASSLARGNQPQHF,TGTGCCAGCAGCTTAGCCCGGGGCAATCAGCCCCAGCATTTT
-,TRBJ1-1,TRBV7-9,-,CASSLRRTEAFF,TGTGCCAGCAGCTTACGCAGGACTGAAGCTTTCTTT
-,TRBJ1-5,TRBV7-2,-,CASSAAPGQPQHF,TGTGCCAGCAGCGCTGCTCCCGGTCAGCCCCAGCATTTT
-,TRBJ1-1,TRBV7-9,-,CASSFGGGSTEAFF,TGTGCCAGCAGCTTTGGAGGGGGGAGCACTGAAGCTTTCTTT
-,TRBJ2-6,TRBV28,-,CASSMDGSYSGANVLTF,TGTGCCAGCAGCATGGACGGGAGCTACTCTGGGGCCAACGTCCTGACTTTC
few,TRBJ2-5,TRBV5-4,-,CASRLKETQYF,TGTGCCAGCAGACTCAAGGAGACCCAGTACTTC
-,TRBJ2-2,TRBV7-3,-,CASSGPTGELFF,TGTGCCAGCAGCGGCCCCACCGGGGAGCTGTTTTTT
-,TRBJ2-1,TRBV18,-,CASSPTGSGEQFF,TGTGCCAGCTCACCTACAGGGTCAGGGGAGCAGTTCTTC
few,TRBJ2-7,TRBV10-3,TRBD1,CAISESKNRGYDEQYF,TGTGCCATCAGTGAGTCGAAAAACAGGGGTTACGACGAGCAGTACTTC
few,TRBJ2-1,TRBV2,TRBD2,CASTGGSYNEQFF,TGTGCCAGCACGGGGGGCTCCTACAATGAGCAGTTCTTC
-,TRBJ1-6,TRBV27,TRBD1,CAPPRGPGCTAPLHF,TGTGCCCCCCCCAGGGGGCCAGGGTGCACGGCACCCCTCCACTTT